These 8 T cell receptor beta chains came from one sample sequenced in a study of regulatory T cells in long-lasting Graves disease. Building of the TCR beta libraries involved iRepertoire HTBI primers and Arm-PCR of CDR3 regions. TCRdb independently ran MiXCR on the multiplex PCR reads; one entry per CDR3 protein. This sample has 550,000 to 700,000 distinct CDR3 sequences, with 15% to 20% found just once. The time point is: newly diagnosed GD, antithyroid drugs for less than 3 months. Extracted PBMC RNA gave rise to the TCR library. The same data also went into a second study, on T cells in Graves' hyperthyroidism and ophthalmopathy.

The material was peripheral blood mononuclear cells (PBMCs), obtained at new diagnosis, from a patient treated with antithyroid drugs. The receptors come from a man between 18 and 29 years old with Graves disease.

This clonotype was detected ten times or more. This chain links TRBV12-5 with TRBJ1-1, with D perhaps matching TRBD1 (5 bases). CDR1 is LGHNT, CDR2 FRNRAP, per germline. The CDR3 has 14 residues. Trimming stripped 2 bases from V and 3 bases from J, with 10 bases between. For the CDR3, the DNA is TGTGCTAGTGGTTTGTTGAGAGGGGACACTGAAGCTTTCTTT. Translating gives CASGLLRGDTEAFF.

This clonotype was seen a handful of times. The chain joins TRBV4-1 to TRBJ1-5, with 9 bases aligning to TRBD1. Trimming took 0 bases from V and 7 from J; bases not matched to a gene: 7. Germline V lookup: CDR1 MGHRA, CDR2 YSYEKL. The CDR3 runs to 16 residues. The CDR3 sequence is CASSQEGGQGNQPQHF. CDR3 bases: TGCGCCAGCAGCCAAGAAGGCGGACAGGGGAACCAGCCCCAGCATTTT.

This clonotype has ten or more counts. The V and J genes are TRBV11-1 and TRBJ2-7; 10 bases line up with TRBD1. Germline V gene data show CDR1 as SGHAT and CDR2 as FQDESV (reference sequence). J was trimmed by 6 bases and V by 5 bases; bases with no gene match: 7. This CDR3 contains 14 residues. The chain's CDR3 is CASSDTGTGAEQYF. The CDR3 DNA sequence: TGTGCCAGCAGCGATACCGGGACAGGGGCCGAGCAGTACTTC.

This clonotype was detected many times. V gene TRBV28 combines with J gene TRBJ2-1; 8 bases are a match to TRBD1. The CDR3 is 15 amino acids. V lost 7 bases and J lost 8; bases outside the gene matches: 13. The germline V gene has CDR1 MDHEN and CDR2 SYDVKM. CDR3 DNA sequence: TGTGCCAGCAATCTAGCAGGGGGCCTCGTCGATGAGCAGTTCTTC. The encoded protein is CASNLAGGLVDEQFF.

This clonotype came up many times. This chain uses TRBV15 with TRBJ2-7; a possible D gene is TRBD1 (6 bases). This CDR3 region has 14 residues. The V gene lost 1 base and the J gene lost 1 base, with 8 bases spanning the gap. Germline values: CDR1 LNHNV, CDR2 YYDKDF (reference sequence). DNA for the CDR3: TGTGCCACCAGCAGAGTAGGGGGATCCTACGAGCAGTACTTC. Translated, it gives CATSRVGGSYEQYF.

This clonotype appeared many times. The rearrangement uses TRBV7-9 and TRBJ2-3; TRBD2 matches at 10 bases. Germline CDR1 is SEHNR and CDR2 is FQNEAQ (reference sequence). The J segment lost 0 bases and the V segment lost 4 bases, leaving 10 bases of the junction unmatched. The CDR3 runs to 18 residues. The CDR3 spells CASSSGLADTTSTDTQYF. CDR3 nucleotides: TGTGCCAGCAGCTCCGGACTAGCGGATACCACTAGCACAGATACGCAGTATTTT.

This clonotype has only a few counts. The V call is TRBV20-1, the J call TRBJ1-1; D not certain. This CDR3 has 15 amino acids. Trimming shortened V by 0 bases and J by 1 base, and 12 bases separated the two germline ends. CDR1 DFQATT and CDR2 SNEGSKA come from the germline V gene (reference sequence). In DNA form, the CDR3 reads TGCAGTGCTAGAGATTATACGGAGGGGAACACTGAAGCTTTCTTT. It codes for CSARDYTEGNTEAFF.

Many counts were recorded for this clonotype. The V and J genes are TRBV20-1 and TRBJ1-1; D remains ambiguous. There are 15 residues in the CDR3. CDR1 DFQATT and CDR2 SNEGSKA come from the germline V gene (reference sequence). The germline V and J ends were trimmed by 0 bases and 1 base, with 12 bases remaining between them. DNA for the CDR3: TGCAGTGCTAGAGATCTTTCGGCGGCGAACACTGAAGCTTTCTTT. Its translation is CSARDLSAANTEAFF.